The clone carrying this TCR beta chain was seen repeatedly, ten times or more. The data originate from a study of blood T cell repertoires in COVID-19. As for the study in general: The United States, Italy and Spain provided the acute and convalescent COVID-19 samples.

While infection was still active, Seattle patients were enrolled and then followed longitudinally. Sequencing was performed with immunoSEQ multiplex PCR; in TCRdb, only in-frame clones are kept and a portion is missing. Counted here are some 170,000 clones, roughly 76% occurring once; the ten biggest clones make up about 11%. Trimming left V 10 bases short and J 1 base short, with 16 bases between. The CDR3 totals 15 residues. Per the germline V gene, CDR1 is SGHVS and CDR2 is FQNEAQ. The sequence derives from a woman aged 35 to 49 with COVID-19, enrolled during active disease. The chain recombines TRBV7-8 with TRBJ2-2; a possible D gene is TRBD2 (7 bases). Sequencing was done on a sample of peripheral blood. The CDR3 DNA sequence: TGTGCCACCCTGAGGGGGGGCAGGAACACCGGGGAGCTGTTTTTT. It encodes CATLRGGRNTGELFF.